The 6 T cell receptor beta chains in this list originate from one sample, sequenced in a study of T-cell reconstitution after alpha-beta-depleted transplantation in children. Researchers prepared the TCRbeta library using unique molecular identifiers, the study reports. TCRdb processed the PCR reads anew with MiXCR; each CDR3 protein has one entry. The table lists about 200,000 distinct CDR3 sequences, approximately 6.9% of them singletons. Material: PBMCs, obtained before TCRalphabeta/CD19-depleted stem cell transplant. Every receptor here comes from a boy younger than 10 with acute lymphoblastic leukemia, due to receive a stem cell transplant.

The chain combines TRBV5-6 with TRBJ2-1; 14 positions agree with TRBD2. V lost 0 bases to trimming and J lost 3 bases; unmatched junction nucleotides: 8. The CDR3 contains 19 residues. Per the germline V gene, CDR1 is SGHDT and CDR2 is YYEEEE. DNA for the CDR3: TGTGCCAGCAGCTTGGGGGCGACTAGCGGGAGGGCCATCTACAATGAGCAGTTCTTC. Its protein product is CASSLGATSGRAIYNEQFF.

Points on this clonotype: A much larger clone lies one base from this, so it may be a read error. The chain recombines TRBV7-9 with TRBJ1-3; no reliable D call. The CDR3 runs to 16 residues. Germline-derived CDR1 and CDR2 are SEHNR and FQNEAQ (reference sequence). The CDR3 region has the DNA TGTGCCAGCAGCTTATCTCCAGCTTACTCTGGAAACACCAAATATTTT. Residues: CASSLSPAYSGNTKYF.

With regard to this clonotype: This may be a read error, as it is one base from a much larger clone. The chain is built from TRBV28 and TRBJ2-3, with TRBD1 matching 10 bases. With V trimmed by 5 bases and J by 4 bases, 6 bases remained unmatched. The CDR3 totals 15 residues. The germline V gene encodes CDR1 MDHEN and CDR2 SYDVKM. The CDR3 sequence: CASSTLTGGADTQYF. CDR3 in DNA: TGTGCCAGCAGTACCCTGACAGGGGGCGCAGATACGCAGTATTTT.

This clonotype came up many times. The V gene is TRBV11-3, the J gene TRBJ2-7, with a possible D match to TRBD2 (5 bases). Between the trimmed V and J ends, which lost 2 bases and 6 bases, there was a span of 5 bases. Germline lookup yields CDR1 SGHNT and CDR2 YENEEA. This CDR3 is 11 amino acids long. The CDR3 region is CASSLSGEQYF. CDR3 bases: TGTGCCAGCAGCTTAAGCGGCGAGCAGTACTTC.

There are many counts of this clonotype. The chain employs TRBV5-1 and TRBJ2-2; D may be TRBD1 (6 bases). Per germline, CDR1 SGHRS and CDR2 YFSETQ. Trimming removed 0 bases from V and 7 bases from J, with 10 bases in between. The CDR3 is 14 amino acids. CDR3 in DNA: TGCGCCAGCAGCTTGGACCCAGGGGTCGGGGAGCTGTTTTTT. This encodes CASSLDPGVGELFF.

This clonotype was seen at least ten times. The chain combines TRBV20-1 with TRBJ2-7; 8 positions agree with TRBD2. This CDR3 comprises 12 residues. V lost 5 bases to trimming and J lost 6 bases; unmatched junction nucleotides: 6. Germline CDR1 is DFQATT and CDR2 is SNEGSKA (reference sequence). In DNA, the CDR3 is TGCAGTGCTCGGGGGGGCACCGGCGAGCAGTACTTC. This codes for CSARGGTGEQYF.